This is a list of T cell receptor beta chains from one sample in a study of technical replicates of blood from four donors. The data were produced by immunoSEQ multiplex PCR, yet TCRdb's version contains in-frame clones alone and is incomplete. The repertoire includes about 59,000 clones, approximately 90% of them detected once, and roughly 5.2% sits in the top ten. Sample: PBMCs. These receptors all come from a human donor in good health. Some clones in this sample may be carry-over from other donors' samples. Both conserved end residues are part of each CDR3. The order of the fields is J gene, D gene, clone size, V gene, CDR3 DNA, CDR3 protein. A D gene is named only where the DNA matches it firmly. Clone size is not always given. Where it is, it says once, few, many or a class for expanded clones.

J gene: TRBJ2-7; D gene: .; clone size: .; V gene: TRBV5-1; CDR3 DNA: TGCGCCAGCAGCTTCGCCCTGGGCAGGGCGGCTGAGCAGTACTTC; CDR3 protein: CASSFALGRAAEQYF
J gene: TRBJ2-1; D gene: TRBD2; clone size: .; V gene: TRBV25-1; CDR3 DNA: TGTGCCAGTAAAGCTAGCGGGGGTTACAATGAGCAGTTCTTC; CDR3 protein: CASKASGGYNEQFF
J gene: TRBJ1-1; D gene: .; clone size: .; V gene: TRBV6-4; CDR3 DNA: TGTGCCAGCAGTGCAGGCCAGAGTACTGAAGCTTTCTTT; CDR3 protein: CASSAGQSTEAFF
J gene: TRBJ1-1; D gene: .; clone size: .; V gene: TRBV9; CDR3 DNA: TGTGCCAGCAGCGCCCTAGGGGGAACTACTGAAGCTTTCTTT; CDR3 protein: CASSALGGTTEAFF
J gene: TRBJ2-7; D gene: .; clone size: .; V gene: TRBV11-2; CDR3 DNA: TGTGCCAGCAGCCCGGCCGGGACAAGCGAGCAGTACTTC; CDR3 protein: CASSPAGTSEQYF
J gene: TRBJ2-5; D gene: TRBD2; clone size: once; V gene: TRBV9; CDR3 DNA: TGTGCCAGCAGCCCCGGGACTAGCGGGGGGGCCCAAGAGACCCAGTACTTC; CDR3 protein: CASSPGTSGGAQETQYF
J gene: TRBJ2-2; D gene: .; clone size: .; V gene: TRBV4-3; CDR3 DNA: TGCGCCAGCAGCCTCGTGGGCTCCGGGGAGCTGTTTTTT; CDR3 protein: CASSLVGSGELFF
J gene: TRBJ2-7; D gene: TRBD1; clone size: once; V gene: TRBV5-1; CDR3 DNA: TGCGCCAGCAGCGTGGCCGGGACAGGGGGGCAGTACTTC; CDR3 protein: CASSVAGTGGQYF
J gene: TRBJ2-1; D gene: TRBD2; clone size: once; V gene: TRBV6-4; CDR3 DNA: TGTGCCAGCAGTGACCGGGCGGGGGGGTACAATGAGCAGTTCTTC; CDR3 protein: CASSDRAGGYNEQFF
J gene: TRBJ2-7; D gene: TRBD1; clone size: .; V gene: TRBV10-3; CDR3 DNA: TGTGCCATCAGTGAACTTGGCAGGGGGCGGGTAGGCTACGAGCAGTACTTC; CDR3 protein: CAISELGRGRVGYEQYF
J gene: TRBJ2-1; D gene: TRBD2; clone size: once; V gene: TRBV18; CDR3 DNA: TGTGCCAGCTCACCACGGACTAGTGGATTCAATGAGCAGTTCTTC; CDR3 protein: CASSPRTSGFNEQFF
J gene: TRBJ2-5; D gene: TRBD2; clone size: .; V gene: TRBV9; CDR3 DNA: TGTGCCAGCAGCCCCCGGGCGAGCGGGGGGGAAGAGACCCAGTACTTC; CDR3 protein: CASSPRASGGEETQYF
J gene: TRBJ1-3; D gene: .; clone size: .; V gene: TRBV18; CDR3 DNA: TGTGCCAGCTCACCACCGGGCGATCCTGGAAACACCATATATTTT; CDR3 protein: CASSPPGDPGNTIYF
J gene: TRBJ2-7; D gene: TRBD2; clone size: .; V gene: TRBV7-9; CDR3 DNA: TGTGCCAGCAGCTCCGCCAGCGGGAGGTCTTACGAGCAGTACTTC; CDR3 protein: CASSSASGRSYEQYF